What follows is one TCR beta chain and its context. Germline CDR1 SGHNT, CDR2 YYREEE (reference sequence). The CDR3 runs 13 residues. With 4 bases removed from V and 8 bases from J, the gap between germline ends came to 14 bases. This sample stems from a study of T cells after posttransplantation cyclophosphamide. Clones were sequenced by immunoSEQ multiplex PCR, and TCRdb holds only the in-frame ones, with some missing. Among around 66,000 clones listed, roughly 95% were seen once. Peripheral blood was collected from the related graft donor on the marrow donation day. The sequenced sample consisted of PBMCs. This sequence was found in a woman aged 30 to 39 in good health and a related stem cell transplant donor. This chain uses TRBV5-4 with TRBJ2-3; possibly TRBD1 or TRBD2 for D (6 bases each). CDR3 amino acids: CASSLLGGGTQYF. CDR3 DNA: TGTGCCAGCAGCCTACTAGGGGGAGGTACGCAGTATTTT.